Sequencing of this T cell receptor beta chain was carried out in a study of T cell responses to AZD1222 COVID-19 vaccine. Study-wide results and caveats: The CD4 TCRs associated with vaccination extended across spike and predominated at 160-218 and 743-854. Clonal diversity may have been underestimated, and the donors were mostly white British, with more females than males.

Profiling relied on immunoSEQ multiplex PCR, and the TCRdb table lists in-frame clones only, not all of them. The data show around 120,000 clones, roughly 89% seen once. With V trimmed by 1 base and J by 8 bases, 10 bases remained unmatched. Germline values: CDR1 SGHTA, CDR2 FQGNSA. This CDR3 comprises 15 residues. As concerns this clone: Its antigen is not known.

Sequences were derived from peripheral blood, sampled on day 0 of AZD1222 vaccination. The TCR originated in an adult in good health. The chain uses TRBV7-2 and TRBJ1-2; TRBD1 aligns across 7 bases. This CDR3 reads CASSLVVTGMVGYTF. The CDR3 DNA sequence: TGTGCCAGCAGCTTAGTGGTGACAGGGATGGTCGGCTACACCTTC. Complete variable domain (other parts from reference TRBV7-2 and TRBJ1-2): GAGVSQSPSNKVTEKGKDVELRCDPISGHTALYWYRQSLGQGLEFLIYFQGNSAPDKSGLPSDRFSAERTGGSVSTLTIQRTQQEDSAVYLCASSLVVTGMVGYTFGSGTRLTVV.